The text below deals with one TCR beta chain. Its antigen is undetermined. Some clones are missing from TCRdb's copy, which holds only in-frame ones; the method was immunoSEQ multiplex PCR. The profile shows approximately 61,000 clones, 81% of them singletons. The data were taken from a study of a mutant IDH1 vaccine in newly diagnosed glioma. Study in general: First vaccine doses came 4-6 weeks after radiotherapy alone, or with temozolomide cycles. Pretreatment consisted of radiotherapy, temozolomide, or both, with most receiving both.

Indicated time point: week 35, safety follow-up. Every vaccine dose comprised 300 ug of mutant IDH1 20-mer peptide plus topical imiquimod. CDR1 and CDR2 from the germline V gene are SGHVS and FNYEAQ. V dropped 4 bases and J dropped 5; count of bases not matched to a gene: 16. This CDR3 has 17 residues. Sequencing used PBMCs, obtained from a glioma patient whose treatment included an IDH1 peptide vaccine. This sequence was found in a man between 40 and 49 years old with glioma. This chain links TRBV7-6 with TRBJ2-5; 7 positions match TRBD1. CDR3 amino acids: CASSSRGGRAAGETQYF. CDR3 nucleotide sequence: TGTGCCAGCAGCTCTAGAGGGGGCAGGGCGGCAGGGGAGACCCAGTACTTC.